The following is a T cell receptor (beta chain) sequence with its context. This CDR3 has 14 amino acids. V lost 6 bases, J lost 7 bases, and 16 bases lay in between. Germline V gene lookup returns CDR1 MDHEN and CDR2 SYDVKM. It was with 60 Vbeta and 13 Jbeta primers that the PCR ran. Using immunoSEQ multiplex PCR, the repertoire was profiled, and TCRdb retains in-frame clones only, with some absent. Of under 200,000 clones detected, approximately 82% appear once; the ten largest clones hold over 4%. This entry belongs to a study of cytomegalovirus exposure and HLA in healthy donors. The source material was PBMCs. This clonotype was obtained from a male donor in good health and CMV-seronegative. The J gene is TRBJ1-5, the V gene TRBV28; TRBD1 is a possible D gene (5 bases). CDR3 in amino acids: CASSLPGLAQPQHF. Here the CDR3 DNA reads TGTGCCAGCAGCCTCCCAGGGCTCGCCCAGCCCCAGCATTTT.